Reported below is one T cell receptor beta chain. Its specificity is not known. This sample is part of a study of post-analysis software for immune sequencing data. Per germline, CDR1 LNHDA and CDR2 SQIVND (reference sequence). The V gene lost 5 bases and the J gene lost 7 bases, with 18 bases spanning the gap. The CDR3 is 15 amino acids. Study-wide points: Controls showed lower frequencies than patients for a handful of TRBV segments, and TRBV5-6, TRBV5-1 and TRBV20-1 were among these.

Unique molecular identifiers were built into the TCR beta cDNA libraries. TCRdb re-analysed the PCR reads in MiXCR, keeping a single row per CDR3 protein. Here the sample spans hundreds of thousands of distinct CDR3 sequences, approximately 53% being singletons. This TCR came from a girl aged 5-17 years with multiple sclerosis. The V call is TRBV19, the J call TRBJ1-5; weak D call: TRBD1 (6 bases). Specimen: blood. In nucleotides, the CDR3 is TGTGCCAGTAGTGACACAGGGACACCGCGACAGCCCCAGCATTTT. Protein: CASSDTGTPRQPQHF.